This TCR beta chain was observed in a study of blood T cell repertoires in COVID-19. Study information: Some COVID-19 samples were acute and others convalescent; all came from the United States, Italy and Spain.

Original processing notes: Amplification from reference gene primers served as the basis for estimated nucleated cell counts. Produced via immunoSEQ multiplex PCR; TCRdb's table is partial and in-frame only. The D gene and trimming were derived from the DNA, and the V and J assignments and clone size from that table. The table has 220,000 or so clones, around nine tenths seen once. Losses at the gene ends were 4 bases for V and 7 bases for J; bases not matched to a gene: 7. The V gene's germline CDR1 is SGHKS and CDR2 YYEKEE (reference sequence). CDR3 size: 13 residues. The sequenced sample was peripheral blood. The chain links TRBV5-5 to TRBJ2-7; 8 bases map to TRBD1. The TCR sequence derives from a man between 60 and 70 years old who had recovered from COVID-19. This CDR3 is CASSVQGAGEQYF. The CDR3 nucleotides are TGTGCCAGCAGCGTGCAGGGGGCGGGGGAGCAGTACTTC.